This record looks at one TCR beta chain sequence and its context. What it binds is unknown. V lost 6 bases to trimming and J lost 4 bases, with 7 bases between them. Germline-derived CDR1 and CDR2 are SQVTM and ANQGSEA. The CDR3 is 11 residues long. This specimen belongs to a study of Ad26.COV2.S vaccination and SARS-CoV-2 variants. Study-level results: Spike-specific CD8+ and CD4+ T cell responses reportedly showed substantial breadth after vaccination.

The data were produced by immunoSEQ multiplex PCR, yet TCRdb's version contains in-frame clones alone and is incomplete. The sample carries fewer than 400,000 clones, 89% recorded once. This sample's treatment: roughly 20 received Ad26.COV2.S at low or high dose, single or two shots; about 5 received placebo; per-sample allocation not given. At day 63 after the first vaccine or placebo injection, samples were drawn. The genes are TRBV29-1 and TRBJ2-1; no reliable D call. Sequences were derived from peripheral blood, sampled in a trial of Ad26.COV2.S vaccine versus placebo. This sequence was found in a person aged 18-65 years who received the Ad26.COV2.S COVID-19 vaccine or a placebo. DNA for the CDR3: TGCAGCGTCGGTAGGTACAATGAGCAGTTCTTC. Encoded protein: CSVGRYNEQFF.